This is a list of T cell receptor beta chains from one sample in a study of cytomegalovirus exposure and HLA in healthy donors. Profiling relied on immunoSEQ multiplex PCR, and the TCRdb table lists in-frame clones only, not all of them. The sample records 150,000 to 200,000 clones, over 80% being singletons. Sequenced input: PBMCs. These receptor sequences come from a man aged 25-40 years in good health and CMV-seropositive. CDR3s include the opening cysteine and the closing phenylalanine or tryptophan. The D gene is left open where the match is weak. Size is stated for part of the rows, as once, few or many counts, or as a class when the clone is expanded.

TRBJ1-2 TRBD1 . TRBV9 TGTGCCAGCAGCGCGACAGGGGGCGACTATGGCTACACCTTC CASSATGGDYGYTF
TRBJ2-1 TRBD1 . TRBV7-2 TGTGCCAGCAGCCTGACAGGGGGTACTTACAATGAGCAGTTCTTC CASSLTGGTYNEQFF
TRBJ1-6 . . TRBV27 TGTGCCAGCAGTTATCCAGATACCAATTCACCCCTCCACTTT CASSYPDTNSPLHF
TRBJ2-2 TRBD2 . TRBV7-6 TGTGCCAGCAGCTTACTAGCGGGGGTCACCGGGGAGCTGTTTTTT CASSLLAGVTGELFF
TRBJ2-5 . . TRBV10-3 TGTGCCATCAGTCCTCCTCTAGCAGAGACCCAGTACTTC CAISPPLAETQYF
TRBJ2-3 . . TRBV5-1 TGCGCCAGCAGCGCGAGGGGGGGTTACGGAGATACGCAGTATTTT CASSARGGYGDTQYF
TRBJ2-7 . . TRBV4-3 TGCGCCAGCAGCCAAGATAGCGTAGGTGGCGGGCATTACGAGCAGTACTTC CASSQDSVGGGHYEQYF
TRBJ2-3 TRBD2 . TRBV11-2 TGTGCCAGCAGGCTAGGAGGAGCGGGGGGCAAATTGACAGATACGCAGTATTTT CASRLGGAGGKLTDTQYF
TRBJ1-3 . . TRBV10-3 TGTGCCATCAGTGAGTCTGGAGGGGCGCAGGGTGGAAACACCATATATTTT CAISESGGAQGGNTIYF
TRBJ1-2 . . TRBV18 TGTGCCAGCTCACCAGAGGGGGATTGGGGCTACACCTTC CASSPEGDWGYTF
TRBJ2-7 TRBD2 . TRBV7-2 TGTGCCAGCAGCTTCGTAGCGGGGGGTCCCTCCTACGAGCAGTACTTC CASSFVAGGPSYEQYF
TRBJ1-1 . . TRBV4-3 TGCGCCAGCAGCCAAGATTCGGGGGGGGGCACTGAAGCTTTCTTT CASSQDSGGGTEAFF
TRBJ2-7 TRBD2 . TRBV5-1 TGCGCCAGTAGACTAGCGGCCCCCTACGAGCAGTACTTC CASRLAAPYEQYF
TRBJ1-5 . once TRBV19 TGTGCCAGTAGTACAGGGACTACCAGCTATAGCAATCAGCCCCAGCATTTT CASSTGTTSYSNQPQHF
TRBJ2-7 . . TRBV4-3 TGCGCCAGCAGCCAAGATCGTACTTCCTACGAGCAGTACTTC CASSQDRTSYEQYF
TRBJ2-7 . . TRBV11-3 TGTGCCAGCAGCTTAGGGGAGACCTACGAGCAGTACTTC CASSLGETYEQYF
TRBJ2-1 . . TRBV13 TGTGCCAGCAGCTGGAGCAGGGCCGGGAATGAGCAGTTCTTC CASSWSRAGNEQFF
TRBJ2-3 TRBD1 . TRBV7-7 TGTGCTAGCAGCCCCGGACAGGGGGCAGATACGCAGTATTTT CASSPGQGADTQYF
TRBJ2-5 . . TRBV10-3 TGTGCCATCAGCAATTACCAAGAGACCCAGTACTTC CAISNYQETQYF
TRBJ1-6 TRBD1 . TRBV27 TGTGCCAGCAGTTTATCTTGGACAGGGGGCCGCTCACCCCTCCACTTT CASSLSWTGGRSPLHF
TRBJ2-1 TRBD2 . TRBV4-3 TGCGCCAGCAGCCAACTCCTACTAGCGAGCTCCTACAATGAGCAGTTCTTC CASSQLLLASSYNEQFF
TRBJ2-2 TRBD2 . TRBV5-4 TGTGCCAGCAGCACCGGGACTAGCGGGGGGGCTGGGGAGCTGTTTTTT CASSTGTSGGAGELFF
TRBJ2-3 TRBD2 . TRBV9 TGTGCCAGCAGCGTAAAGACTAGCGGGGGGAGAGCTAGCACAGATACGCAGTATTTT CASSVKTSGGRASTDTQYF
TRBJ1-4 . . TRBV7-2 TGTGCCAGCAGCTCGGATCTCCTCGGGGAAAAACTGTTTTTT CASSSDLLGEKLFF
TRBJ1-5 TRBD1 . TRBV10-1 TGCGCCAGCAGTGAAGGGACAGGCCCGGTTCAGCCCCAGCATTTT CASSEGTGPVQPQHF
TRBJ2-5 . many TRBV7-8 TGTGCCAGCACCCCCGGGGTGGAGACCCAGTACTTC CASTPGVETQYF
TRBJ2-1 TRBD1 . TRBV6-5 TGTGCCAGCAGTTTAACAGGGGAAGCGGATGAGCAGTTCTTC CASSLTGEADEQFF